What follows is one T cell receptor (beta chain) and its context. Its antigen is still unknown. Data came from immunoSEQ multiplex PCR; TCRdb stores just in-frame clones and leaves some out. The data hold over 450,000 clones, with 80% to 90% observed a single time. As for treatment: some 20 received Ad26.COV2.S at low or high dose, single or two shots; 5 received placebo; per-sample allocation not given. Sampling occurred on day 63 after the first vaccine or placebo injection. An Ad26 vector was used to express Wuhan-strain SARS-CoV-2 spike as the vaccine. The record originates from a study of Ad26.COV2.S vaccination and SARS-CoV-2 variants. Study-level findings and limits: After vaccination, substantial breadth of spike-specific CD8+ and CD4+ responses was reported. Non-spike TCR breadth was similar in vaccine and placebo recipients.

The sequence derives from a person between 18 and 59 years old who received the Ad26.COV2.S COVID-19 vaccine or a placebo. The sample consisted of peripheral blood, taken in a trial of Ad26.COV2.S vaccine versus placebo.

CDR3 DNA sequence: TGTGCCAGCTCACCCGGACCCAGGGATAACACTGAAGCTTTCTTT. This gives the protein CASSPGPRDNTEAFF. The chain has TRBV18 and TRBJ1-1; a possible D gene is TRBD1 (5 bases). Germline CDR1 KGHSH, CDR2 LQKENI. The CDR3 is 15 residues long. Between the trimmed V and J ends, which lost 3 bases and 2 bases, there was a span of 13 bases.